This T cell receptor beta chain comes out of a study of T cells in Graves' hyperthyroidism and ophthalmopathy. This clonotype was counted only a few times. RNA transcripts served as the template for amplifying TCR beta CDR3 regions. HTBI primers were employed in a first-round RT-PCR of the TCR CDR3. In TCRdb, the multiplex PCR reads were re-called with MiXCR into one record per CDR3 protein. There are more than 500,000 distinct CDR3 sequences in the sample; under 20% occur only once, and approximately 3.9% lies in the top ten. CDR3 length: 16 amino acids. Looked up from germline, CDR1 is SGHTA and CDR2 is FQGNSA. Trimming pared 2 bases from V and 8 bases from J, leaving 19 bases between. Hyperthyroidism had been newly diagnosed in patients aged 18 to 65, and its duration was under 2 months. Any patient presenting with uncontrolled infection, other autoimmune disease, pregnancy or lactation was left out. This sample holds PBMCs from approximately 9 ml fresh peripheral blood.

The rearrangement joins TRBV7-2 to TRBJ2-1; D might be TRBD2 (5 bases). The sample taken for sequencing was blood. The sequence was collected from a woman between 25 and 40 years old with Graves' hyperthyroidism. CDR3 protein: CASSLKARTLRDEQFF. CDR3 coding DNA: TGTGCCAGCAGCTTAAAGGCGAGGACCCTGAGGGATGAGCAGTTCTTC. Variable domain in full (rest from reference TRBV7-2 and TRBJ2-1): GAGVSQSPSNKVTEKGKDVELRCDPISGHTALYWYRQSLGQGLEFLIYFQGNSAPDKSGLPSDRFSAERTGGSVSTLTIQRTQQEDSAVYLCASSLKARTLRDEQFFGPGTRLTVL.